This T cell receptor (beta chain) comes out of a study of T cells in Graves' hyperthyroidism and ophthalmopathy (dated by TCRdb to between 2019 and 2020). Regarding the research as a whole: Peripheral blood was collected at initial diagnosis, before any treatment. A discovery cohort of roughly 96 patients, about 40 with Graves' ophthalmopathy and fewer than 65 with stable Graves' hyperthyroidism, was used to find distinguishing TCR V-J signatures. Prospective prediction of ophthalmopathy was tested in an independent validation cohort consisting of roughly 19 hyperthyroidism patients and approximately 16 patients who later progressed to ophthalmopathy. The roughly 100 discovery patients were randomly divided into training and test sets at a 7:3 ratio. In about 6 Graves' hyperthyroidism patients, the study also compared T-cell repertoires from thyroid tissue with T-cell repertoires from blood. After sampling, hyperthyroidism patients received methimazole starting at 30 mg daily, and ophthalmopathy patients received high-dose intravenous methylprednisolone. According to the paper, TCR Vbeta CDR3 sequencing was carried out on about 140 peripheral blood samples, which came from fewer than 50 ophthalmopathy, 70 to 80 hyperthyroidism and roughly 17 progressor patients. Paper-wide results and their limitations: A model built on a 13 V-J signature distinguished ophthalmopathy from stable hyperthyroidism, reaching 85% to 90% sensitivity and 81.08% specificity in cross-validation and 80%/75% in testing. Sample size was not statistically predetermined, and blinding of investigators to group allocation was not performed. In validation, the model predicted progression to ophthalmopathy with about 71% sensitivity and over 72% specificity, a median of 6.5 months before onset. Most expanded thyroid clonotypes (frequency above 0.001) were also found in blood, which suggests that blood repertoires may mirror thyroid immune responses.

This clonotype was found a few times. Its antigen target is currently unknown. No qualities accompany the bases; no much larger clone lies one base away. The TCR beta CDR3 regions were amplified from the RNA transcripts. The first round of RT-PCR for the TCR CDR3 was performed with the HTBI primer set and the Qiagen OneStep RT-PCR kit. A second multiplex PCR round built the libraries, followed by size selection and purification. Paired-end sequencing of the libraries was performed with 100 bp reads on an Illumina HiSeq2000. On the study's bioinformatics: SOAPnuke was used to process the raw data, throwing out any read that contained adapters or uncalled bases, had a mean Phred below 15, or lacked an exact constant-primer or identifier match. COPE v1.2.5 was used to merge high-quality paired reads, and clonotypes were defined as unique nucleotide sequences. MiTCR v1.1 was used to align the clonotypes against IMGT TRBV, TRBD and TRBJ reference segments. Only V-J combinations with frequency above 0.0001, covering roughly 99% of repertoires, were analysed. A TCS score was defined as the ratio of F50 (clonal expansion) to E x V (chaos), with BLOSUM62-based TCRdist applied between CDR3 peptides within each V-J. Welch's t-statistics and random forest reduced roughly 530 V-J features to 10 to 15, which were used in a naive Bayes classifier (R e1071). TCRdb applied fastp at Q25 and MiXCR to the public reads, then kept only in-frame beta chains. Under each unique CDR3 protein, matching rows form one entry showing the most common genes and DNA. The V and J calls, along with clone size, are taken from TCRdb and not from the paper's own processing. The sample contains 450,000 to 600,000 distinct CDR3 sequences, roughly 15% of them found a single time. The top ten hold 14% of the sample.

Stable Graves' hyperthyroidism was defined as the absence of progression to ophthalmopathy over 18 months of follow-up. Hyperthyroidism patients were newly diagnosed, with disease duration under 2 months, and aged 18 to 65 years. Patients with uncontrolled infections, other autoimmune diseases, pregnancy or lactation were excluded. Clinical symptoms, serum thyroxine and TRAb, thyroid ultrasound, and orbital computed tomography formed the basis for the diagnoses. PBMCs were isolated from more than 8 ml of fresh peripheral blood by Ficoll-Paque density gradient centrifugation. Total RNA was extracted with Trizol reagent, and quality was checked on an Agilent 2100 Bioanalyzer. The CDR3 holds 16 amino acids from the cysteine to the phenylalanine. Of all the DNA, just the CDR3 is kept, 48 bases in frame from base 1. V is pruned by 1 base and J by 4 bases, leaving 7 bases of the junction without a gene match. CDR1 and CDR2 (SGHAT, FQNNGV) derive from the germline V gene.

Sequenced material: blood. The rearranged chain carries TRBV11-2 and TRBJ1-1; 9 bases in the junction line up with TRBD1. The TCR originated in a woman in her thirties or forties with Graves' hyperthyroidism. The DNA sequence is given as TGTGCCAGCAGCTTAGCCCTTGGACAGGGGAGCACTGAAGCTTTCTTT. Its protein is CASSLALGQGSTEAFF.